This passage covers 30 T cell receptor beta chains from one sample sequenced in a study of vaccination effects on CD4 cells after COVID-19. These receptors have no identified antigens. Before sequencing, viral peptide pools were used by the ViraFEST assay to expand antigen-specific CD4+ T cells. Investigators separated out CD4+ T cells once about eleven days of culture had passed. Vaccinated participants had no history of SARS-CoV-2 infection and tested negative for nucleocapsid antibodies. TCRdb's table, derived via immunoSEQ multiplex PCR, lists solely in-frame clones and lacks some. This sample has about 63,000 clones, with over 70% found just once. Source: CD4+ T cells from PBMCs cultured with HCoV-OC43 spike peptides, taken before COVID-19 vaccination. Indicated subset: HCoV-OC43 spike overlapping peptide pool stimulation. Receptors originate from a human donor who received a COVID-19 vaccine.

The genes are TRBV24-1 and TRBJ2-5; 8 positions match TRBD1. CDR1 KGHDR and CDR2 SFDVKD come from the germline V gene. CDR3 size: 14 residues. J was trimmed by 5 bases and V by 7 bases; bases with no gene match: 8. The CDR3 spells CATSPSGGLETQYF. CDR3 bases: TGTGCCACCAGCCCGTCAGGGGGCTTGGAGACCCAGTACTTC.

This chain links TRBV6-6 with TRBJ2-7; 7 bases are shared with TRBD2. With V trimmed by 11 bases and J by 3 bases, 1 base remained unmatched. The CDR3 spans 10 residues. The germline gives CDR1 MNHNY, CDR2 SVGAGI (reference sequence). CDR3 protein: CAAGDYEQYV. Written as DNA, the CDR3 is TGTGCCGCGGGAGACTACGAGCAGTACGTC.

The chain is built from TRBV30 and TRBJ1-5; D is unresolved. V was cut by 0 bases and J by 6 bases, with 9 bases left in between. The CDR3 totals 13 residues. CDR1 GTSNPN and CDR2 SVGIG come from the germline V gene (reference sequence). Written as DNA, the CDR3 is TGTGCCTGGAGTGTGTTTGGACGTCAGCCCCAGCATTTT. Its translation is CAWSVFGRQPQHF.

V is TRBV5-1 and J is TRBJ2-2; TRBD2 matches 9 bases. The germline gives CDR1 SGHRS, CDR2 YFSETQ. V dropped 2 bases and J dropped 8; count of bases not matched to a gene: 16. The CDR3 runs 18 residues. The CDR3 region is CASSFNSVGGGAPGELFF. As DNA, the CDR3 is TGCGCCAGCAGCTTCAATAGCGTTGGCGGGGGGGCTCCGGGGGAGCTGTTTTTT. Full variable domain (rest looked up from reference TRBV5-1 and TRBJ2-2): KAGVTQTPRYLIKTRGQQVTLSCSPISGHRSVSWYQQTPGQGLQFLFEYFSETQRNKGNFPGRFSGRQFSNSRSEMNVSTLELGDSALYLCASSFNSVGGGAPGELFFGEGSRLTVL.

The table lists this clone with a few counts. The gene calls are TRBV18 and TRBJ1-2, with D perhaps TRBD1 (6 bases). The CDR3 extends over 15 amino acids. Germline V gene sequence: CDR1 KGHSH, CDR2 LQKENI. V dropped 5 bases and J dropped 0 bases, with 13 bases sitting between them. CDR3 nucleotide sequence: TGTGCCAGCTCAGTGCAGGGGACTTCTAACTATGGCTACACCTTC. Amino acids: CASSVQGTSNYGYTF.

The V and J genes are TRBV28 and TRBJ2-5; D perhaps matches TRBD1 (7 bases). Germline CDR1 reads MDHEN; CDR2 reads SYDVKM. The CDR3 sequence is 16 residues long. V was cut by 3 bases and J by 2 bases, with 16 bases left in between. DNA of the CDR3: TGTGCCAGCAGTTTGGAGAGGCGGGGACAGCAAGAGACCCAGTACTTC. The encoded protein is CASSLERRGQQETQYF.

This chain links TRBV6-4 with TRBJ2-2; maybe TRBD2 (5 bases). Between the trimmed V and J ends, which lost 1 base and 3 bases, there was a span of 6 bases. Germline values: CDR1 MRHNA, CDR2 SNTAGT. This CDR3 comprises 14 residues. CDR3 nucleotide sequence: TGTGCCAGCAGTGACTTCGGGGACACCGGGGAGCTGTTTTTT. Amino acids: CASSDFGDTGELFF.

J is TRBJ2-7 and V is TRBV6-1, with 7 nucleotides matching TRBD2. The CDR3 extends over 13 amino acids. Germline lookup yields CDR1 MNHNS and CDR2 SASEGT. V gave up 2 bases and J gave up 7 bases; unmatched junction bases: 5. This CDR3 is CASSERSAGEQYV. For the CDR3, the DNA is TGTGCCAGCAGTGAAAGGTCAGCGGGGGAGCAGTACGTC.

This clone appeared once. The chain joins TRBV5-1 to TRBJ1-3; weak D call: TRBD1 (5 bases). Germline CDR1 and CDR2: SGHRS and YFSETQ. CDR3 length: 14 amino acids. The germline V and J ends were trimmed by 0 bases and 2 bases, with 6 bases remaining between them. Here the CDR3 reads CASSLAGTGNTIYF. In nucleotides, the CDR3 is TGCGCCAGCAGCTTGGCAGGGACTGGAAACACCATATATTTT. Supplemented by reference TRBV5-1 and TRBJ1-3, the full variable domain reads KAGVTQTPRYLIKTRGQQVTLSCSPISGHRSVSWYQQTPGQGLQFLFEYFSETQRNKGNFPGRFSGRQFSNSRSEMNVSTLELGDSALYLCASSLAGTGNTIYFGEGSWLTVV.

The chain recombines TRBV3-1 (or the pseudogene TRBV3-2) with TRBJ2-6; D might be TRBD1 or TRBD2, each matching 5 bases. Germline lookup yields CDR1 LGHDT and CDR2 YNNKEL (reference sequence). This CDR3 region has 16 residues. V was cut by 4 bases and J by 2 bases, with 12 bases left in between. Here the CDR3 reads CASSRGRTPGANVLTF. DNA for the CDR3: TGTGCCAGCAGCCGGGGACGGACCCCTGGGGCCAACGTCCTGACTTTC.

The rearrangement uses TRBV5-1 and TRBJ2-1, with D possibly being TRBD2 (5 bases). The CDR3 covers 15 residues. The V gene's germline CDR1 is SGHRS and CDR2 YFSETQ. Trimming took off 2 bases at V and 2 bases at J, with 11 bases between the two ends. CDR3 region: CASSFTPGTYNEQFF. For the CDR3, the DNA is TGCGCCAGCAGCTTTACACCGGGGACCTACAATGAGCAGTTCTTC. Full variable domain (missing parts from reference TRBV5-1 and TRBJ2-1): KAGVTQTPRYLIKTRGQQVTLSCSPISGHRSVSWYQQTPGQGLQFLFEYFSETQRNKGNFPGRFSGRQFSNSRSEMNVSTLELGDSALYLCASSFTPGTYNEQFFGPGTRLTVL.

The rearrangement joins TRBV6-2 or TRBV6-3 to TRBJ2-5; 9 positions match TRBD1. With V trimmed by 2 bases and J by 3 bases, 7 bases remained unmatched. The CDR3 covers 16 residues. The germline V gene has CDR1 MNHEY and CDR2 SVGEGT. In DNA, the CDR3 is TGTGCCAGCAGTTACGGGGGACAGGGTAACGAAGAGACCCAGTACTTC. This sequence encodes CASSYGGQGNEETQYF.

V and J are TRBV9 and TRBJ2-2; the D gene is possibly TRBD1 (6 bases). The V gene lost 6 bases and the J gene lost 1 base, with 10 bases spanning the gap. This CDR3 comprises 14 residues. Per the germline V gene, CDR1 is SGDLS and CDR2 is YYNGEE. The CDR3 here is CASTSGQNTGELFF. The DNA of the CDR3 is TGTGCCAGCACCTCGGGACAGAACACCGGGGAGCTGTTTTTT.

The V and J genes are TRBV7-2 and TRBJ1-4; D possibly corresponds to TRBD1 (6 bases). The CDR3 contains 13 residues. Germline-derived CDR1 and CDR2 are SGHTA and FQGNSA. The ends were cut back, 7 bases at V and 3 bases at J, with 9 bases in the middle. The CDR3 DNA reads as TGTGCCAGCAACAGGGCCCCTAATGAAAAACTGTTTTTT. It encodes CASNRAPNEKLFF.

The genes are TRBV6-4 and TRBJ2-3; D remains ambiguous. Germline CDR1 MRHNA, CDR2 SNTAGT. Trimming took off 0 bases at V and 4 bases at J, with 11 bases between the two ends. The CDR3 spans 15 residues. The CDR3 loop is CASSDSYGLADTQYF. CDR3 nucleotide sequence: TGTGCCAGCAGTGACTCATATGGGTTAGCAGATACGCAGTATTTT.

This clone was counted between two and nine times. This rearrangement joins TRBV11-3 to TRBJ1-5; no reliable D call. CDR1 is SGHNT, CDR2 YENEEA, per germline. V lost 0 bases and J 2 bases, leaving 14 bases between the germline ends. The CDR3 is 17 residues long. CDR3 sequence: CASSLEAWTGGNQPQHF. Written as DNA, the CDR3 is TGTGCCAGCAGCTTAGAGGCATGGACCGGGGGCAATCAGCCCCAGCATTTT.

This chain connects TRBV18 to TRBJ2-2; 7 nucleotides align to TRBD1. This CDR3 spans 16 amino acids. J gave up 3 bases and V 3 bases, and 7 bases lay outside the gene matches. CDR1 and CDR2 from the germline V gene are KGHSH and LQKENI. The CDR3 reads CASSPYGQVDTGELFF. The CDR3 nucleotides read TGTGCCAGCTCACCGTACGGACAGGTCGACACCGGGGAGCTGTTTTTT.

About this clone: Other DNA sequences in this sample translate to the same CDR3. The chain combines TRBV18 with TRBJ2-5; 7 bases align to TRBD1. Germline V gene data show CDR1 as KGHSH and CDR2 as LQKENI. The CDR3 contains 13 residues. The V and J ends lost 3 bases and 2 bases, in that order; junction bases with no gene match: 0. CDR3 sequence (DNA): TGTGCCAGCTCACCGGGACAGCAAGAGACCCAGTACTTC. Translation gives CASSPGQQETQYF.

The rearrangement links TRBV9 to TRBJ1-5, with D maybe TRBD1 (5 bases). CDR1 is SGDLS and CDR2 is YYNGEE in the germline V gene. V was pared by 4 bases and J by 6 bases, with 14 bases between. This CDR3 spans 14 amino acids. The CDR3 coding sequence is TGTGCCAGCAGCTCTTCTGGGGCGGGTCAGCCCCAGCATTTT. Translated: CASSSSGAGQPQHF.

This clone was found a few times. The V and J genes are TRBV10-1 and TRBJ2-7; TRBD1 matches 8 bases. CDR1 is WNHNN and CDR2 is SYGVQD in the germline V gene (reference sequence). V lost 10 bases to trimming and J lost 6 bases; unmatched junction nucleotides: 8. The CDR3 loop spans 12 amino acids. This CDR3 reads CATESDRVEQYV. CDR3 nucleotides: TGCGCCACTGAATCGGACAGGGTCGAGCAGTACGTC.

This chain connects TRBV5-1 to TRBJ2-1, with a possible D match to TRBD1 (5 bases). The germline CDR1 and CDR2 sequences are SGHRS and YFSETQ. This CDR3 spans 16 amino acids. The V gene lost 0 bases and the J gene lost 0 bases, with 10 bases spanning the gap. The CDR3 loop is CASSLVGVSSYNEQFF. CDR3 coding DNA: TGCGCCAGCAGCTTGGTAGGGGTGAGCTCCTACAATGAGCAGTTCTTC.

The chain's CDR3 is CASSPTGGGETQYF. The CDR3 DNA sequence: TGCGCCAGCAGCCCAACAGGGGGCGGAGAGACCCAGTACTTC. V gene TRBV5-1 combines with J gene TRBJ2-5; 9 nucleotides align to TRBD1. CDR3 length: 14 residues. Per germline, CDR1 SGHRS and CDR2 YFSETQ. Trimming took 4 bases from V and 4 from J; bases not matched to a gene: 5.

This clone was seen only a few times. The chain couples TRBV7-3 to TRBJ1-5, with a weak D call TRBD1 (6 bases). V was cut by 4 bases and J by 4 bases, with 8 bases left in between. This CDR3 is 13 amino acids long. Germline CDR1 reads SGHTA; CDR2 reads FQGTGA. The CDR3 here is CASSSGVNQPQHF. The DNA for the CDR3 is TGTGCCAGCAGCTCAGGGGTAAATCAGCCCCAGCATTTT.

This clone appeared a single time. The V call is TRBV9, the J call TRBJ1-2; no definite D call. The V and J ends lost 3 bases and 0 bases respectively, with 6 bases between them. In germline, CDR1 is SGDLS, CDR2 YYNGEE. This CDR3 contains 13 residues. The CDR3: CASSAGPNYGYTF. The CDR3 nucleotides read TGTGCCAGCAGCGCCGGTCCTAACTATGGCTACACCTTC.

This rearrangement joins TRBV6-2 or TRBV6-3 to TRBJ2-1; D tentatively fits TRBD1 or TRBD2 (7 bases each). The germline V and J ends were trimmed by 2 bases and 8 bases, with 16 bases remaining between them. Germline-derived CDR1 and CDR2 are MNHEY and SVGEGT. The CDR3 covers 15 residues. CDR3 sequence (DNA): TGTGCCAGCAGTTACCGCCTACAGGGGAGGGATGAGCAGTTCTTC. It codes for CASSYRLQGRDEQFF.

This clone was seen only a few times. The chain links TRBV2 to TRBJ2-7; 8 nucleotides match TRBD1. After removal of 6 bases from V and 1 base from J, the junction contained 5 bases not matched to a gene. The CDR3 is made up of 14 amino acids. The germline CDR1 and CDR2 sequences are SNHLY and FYNNEI. The CDR3 nucleotides read TGTGCCAGCAGAGTAGGACAGGGTTCCTACGAGCAGTACGTC. It encodes CASRVGQGSYEQYV.

The chain carries TRBV5-4 and TRBJ2-3; D might be TRBD2 (5 bases). Trimming shortened V by 4 bases and J by 5 bases, and 11 bases separated the two germline ends. Germline V lookup: CDR1 SGHNT, CDR2 YYREEE (reference sequence). This CDR3 is 13 amino acids long. The DNA for the CDR3 is TGTGCCAGCAGCACCGGACTCGGAGATACGCAGTATTTT. As protein: CASSTGLGDTQYF.

This chain connects TRBV6-2 or TRBV6-3 to TRBJ1-5, with D tentatively TRBD1 (6 bases). There are 15 residues in the CDR3. Trimming stripped 4 bases from V and 2 bases from J, with 12 bases between. Germline CDR1 reads MNHEY; CDR2 reads SVGEGT. In nucleotides, the CDR3 is TGTGCCAGCAGTTCGCTCTCAGGGGGCAATCAGCCCCAGCATTTT. Translated: CASSSLSGGNQPQHF.

The chain links TRBV5-1 to TRBJ1-4; D unresolved. Germline V gene lookup returns CDR1 SGHRS and CDR2 YFSETQ. V dropped 0 bases and J dropped 6 bases, with 9 bases sitting between them. CDR3 length: 14 residues. The CDR3 region is CASSLVAVDEKLFF. Written as DNA, the CDR3 is TGCGCCAGCAGCTTGGTTGCAGTGGATGAAAAACTGTTTTTT.

The chain has TRBV5-4 and TRBJ2-3; TRBD1 matches 11 bases. The germline gives CDR1 SGHNT, CDR2 YYREEE (reference sequence). CDR3 length equals 15 residues. V dropped 3 bases and J dropped 5; count of bases not matched to a gene: 5. The CDR3 nucleotides read TGTGCCAGCAGCTGGGACAGGGGGTGGGTAGATACGCAGTATTTT. Its protein is CASSWDRGWVDTQYF.